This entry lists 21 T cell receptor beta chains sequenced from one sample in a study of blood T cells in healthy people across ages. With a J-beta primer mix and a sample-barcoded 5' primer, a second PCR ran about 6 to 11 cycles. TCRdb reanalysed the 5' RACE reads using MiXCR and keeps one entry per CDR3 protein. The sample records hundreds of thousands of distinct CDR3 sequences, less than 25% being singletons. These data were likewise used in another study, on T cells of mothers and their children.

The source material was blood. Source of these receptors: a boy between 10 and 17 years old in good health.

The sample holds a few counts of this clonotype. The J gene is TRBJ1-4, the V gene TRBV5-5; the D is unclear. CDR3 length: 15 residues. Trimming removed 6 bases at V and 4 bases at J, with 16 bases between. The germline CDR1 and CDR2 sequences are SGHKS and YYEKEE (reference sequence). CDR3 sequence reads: CASNRGRGYNEKLFF. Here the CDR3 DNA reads TGTGCCAGCAACCGGGGTCGCGGATATAATGAAAAACTGTTTTTT.

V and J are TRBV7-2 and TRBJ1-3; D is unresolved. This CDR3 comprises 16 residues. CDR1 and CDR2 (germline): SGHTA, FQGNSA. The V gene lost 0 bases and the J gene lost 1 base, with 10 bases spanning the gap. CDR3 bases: TGTGCCAGCAGCTTAGCGTTGGCTGGTTCTGGAAACACCATATATTTT. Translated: CASSLALAGSGNTIYF.

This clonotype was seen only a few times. DNA of the CDR3: TGTGCCAGCAGGAGTAGAGGGGCTGGAAACACCATATATTTT. Amino acids: CASRSRGAGNTIYF. The chain combines TRBV5-6 with TRBJ1-3; maybe TRBD1 (5 bases). There are 14 residues in the CDR3. With 5 bases removed from V and 2 bases from J, the gap between germline ends came to 11 bases. The V gene's germline CDR1 is SGHDT and CDR2 YYEEEE.

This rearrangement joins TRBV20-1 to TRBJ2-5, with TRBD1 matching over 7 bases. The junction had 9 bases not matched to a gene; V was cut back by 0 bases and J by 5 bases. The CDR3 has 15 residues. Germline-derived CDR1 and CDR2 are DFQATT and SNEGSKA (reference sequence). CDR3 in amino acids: CSAREGQSDLETQYF. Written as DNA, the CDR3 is TGCAGTGCTAGAGAGGGACAGTCGGATTTGGAGACCCAGTACTTC.

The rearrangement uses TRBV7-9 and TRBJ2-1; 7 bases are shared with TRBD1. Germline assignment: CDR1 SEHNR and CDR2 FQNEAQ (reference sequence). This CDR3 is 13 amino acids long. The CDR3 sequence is CASGQASYNEQFF. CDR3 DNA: TGTGCGTCTGGACAGGCCTCCTACAATGAGCAGTTCTTC.

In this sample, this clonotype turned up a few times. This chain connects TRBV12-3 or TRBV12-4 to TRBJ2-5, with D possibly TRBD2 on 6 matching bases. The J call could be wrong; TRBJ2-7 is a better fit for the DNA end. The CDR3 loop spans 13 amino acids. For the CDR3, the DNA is TGTGCCAGCAGTTTATTCCTAGCGTACGAGCAGTACTTC. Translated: CASSLFLAYEQYF.

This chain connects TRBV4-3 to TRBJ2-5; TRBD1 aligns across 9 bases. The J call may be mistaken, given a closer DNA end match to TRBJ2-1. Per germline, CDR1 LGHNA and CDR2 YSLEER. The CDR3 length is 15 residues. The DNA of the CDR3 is TGCGCCAGCAGCCAATATCATGGGGACAGGGATGAGCAGTTCTTC. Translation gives CASSQYHGDRDEQFF.

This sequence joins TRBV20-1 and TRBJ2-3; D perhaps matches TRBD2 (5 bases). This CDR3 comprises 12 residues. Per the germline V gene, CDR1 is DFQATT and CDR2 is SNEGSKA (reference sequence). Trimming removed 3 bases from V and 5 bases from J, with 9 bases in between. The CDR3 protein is CSASLAGDTQYF. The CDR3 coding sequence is TGCAGTGCTAGTCTTGCGGGAGATACGCAGTATTTT.

CDR3 in DNA: TGCGCCAGCAGCCAAGGTCTGGGACAACTACGAGGGGCCAACGTCCTGACTTTC. This sequence encodes CASSQGLGQLRGANVLTF. The V call is TRBV4-1, the J call TRBJ2-6; D perhaps matches TRBD1 (6 bases). Germline V gives CDR1 MGHRA, CDR2 YSYEKL. The CDR3 totals 18 residues. V shed 1 base and J shed 4 bases, with 17 bases lying between them.

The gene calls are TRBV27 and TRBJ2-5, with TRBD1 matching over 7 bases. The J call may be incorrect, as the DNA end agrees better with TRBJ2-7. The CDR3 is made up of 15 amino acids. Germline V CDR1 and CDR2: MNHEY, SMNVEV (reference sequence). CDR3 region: CASSLWSGGLYEQYF. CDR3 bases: TGTGCCAGCAGTTTATGGTCAGGGGGATTATACGAGCAGTACTTC.

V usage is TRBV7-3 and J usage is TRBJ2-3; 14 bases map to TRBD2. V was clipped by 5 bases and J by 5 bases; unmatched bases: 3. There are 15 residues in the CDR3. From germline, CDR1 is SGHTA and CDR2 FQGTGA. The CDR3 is CASSAGLAGVDTQYF. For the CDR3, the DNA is TGTGCCAGCAGCGCGGGACTAGCGGGGGTAGATACGCAGTATTTT.

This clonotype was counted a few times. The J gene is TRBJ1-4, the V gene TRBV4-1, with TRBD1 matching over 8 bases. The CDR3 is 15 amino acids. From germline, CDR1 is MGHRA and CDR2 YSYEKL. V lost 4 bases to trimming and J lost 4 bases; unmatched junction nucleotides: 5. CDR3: CASSPSGQVNEKLFF. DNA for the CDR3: TGCGCCAGCAGCCCCTCGGGACAGGTTAATGAAAAACTGTTTTTT.

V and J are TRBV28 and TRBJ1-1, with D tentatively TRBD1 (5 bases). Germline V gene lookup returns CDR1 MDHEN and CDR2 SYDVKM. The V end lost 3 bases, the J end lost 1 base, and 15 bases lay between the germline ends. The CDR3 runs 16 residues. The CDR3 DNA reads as TGTGCCAGCAGTTTCATCCCCGCAGGGCCGAACACTGAAGCTTTCTTT. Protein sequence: CASSFIPAGPNTEAFF. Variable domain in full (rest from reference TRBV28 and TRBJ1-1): DVKVTQSSRYLVKRTGEKVFLECVQDMDHENMFWYRQDPGLGLRLIYFSYDVKMKEKGDIPEGYSVSREKKERFSLILESASTNQTSMYLCASSFIPAGPNTEAFFGQGTRLTVV.

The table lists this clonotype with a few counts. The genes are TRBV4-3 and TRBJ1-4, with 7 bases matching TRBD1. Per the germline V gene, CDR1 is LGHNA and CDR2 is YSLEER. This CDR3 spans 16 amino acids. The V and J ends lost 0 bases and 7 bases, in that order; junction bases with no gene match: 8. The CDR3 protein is CASSQDGPGGGEKLFF. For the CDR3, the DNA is TGCGCCAGCAGCCAAGATGGCCCAGGGGGGGGTGAAAAACTGTTTTTT.

The CDR3 loop reads CAPRDREDGIGELFF. DNA of the CDR3: TGTGCCCCAAGGGACAGGGAGGATGGGATCGGGGAGCTGTTTTTT. The rearrangement uses TRBV28 and TRBJ2-2; the match to TRBD1 covers 9 bases. CDR3 length: 15 amino acids. Germline V gene lookup returns CDR1 MDHEN and CDR2 SYDVKM. The J segment lost 7 bases and the V segment lost 11 bases, leaving 14 bases of the junction unmatched.

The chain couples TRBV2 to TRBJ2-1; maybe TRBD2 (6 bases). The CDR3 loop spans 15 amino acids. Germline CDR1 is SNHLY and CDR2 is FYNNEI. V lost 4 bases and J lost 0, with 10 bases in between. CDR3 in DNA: TGTGCCAGCAGTGGGGACGGGAGCTCCTACAATGAGCAGTTCTTC. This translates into CASSGDGSSYNEQFF.

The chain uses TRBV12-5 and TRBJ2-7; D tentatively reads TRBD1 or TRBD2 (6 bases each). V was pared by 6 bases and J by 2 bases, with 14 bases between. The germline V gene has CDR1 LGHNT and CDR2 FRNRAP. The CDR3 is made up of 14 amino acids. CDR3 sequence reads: CASGQGGRPYEQYF. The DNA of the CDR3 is TGTGCTAGTGGCCAAGGGGGGAGGCCCTACGAGCAGTACTTC. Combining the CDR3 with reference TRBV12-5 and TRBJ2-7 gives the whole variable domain DARVTQTPRHKVTEMGQEVTMRCQPILGHNTVFWYRQTMMQGLELLAYFRNRAPLDDSGMPKDRFSAEMPDATLATLKIQPSEPRDSAVYFCASGQGGRPYEQYFGPGTRLTVT.

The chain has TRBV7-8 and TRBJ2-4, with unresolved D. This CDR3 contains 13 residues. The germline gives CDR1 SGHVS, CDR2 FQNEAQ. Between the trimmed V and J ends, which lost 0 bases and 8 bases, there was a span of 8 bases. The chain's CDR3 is CASSLAPPHIQYF. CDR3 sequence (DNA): TGTGCCAGCAGCTTAGCCCCCCCGCACATTCAGTACTTC. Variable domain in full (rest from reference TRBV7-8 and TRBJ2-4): GAGVSQSPRYKVAKRGQDVALRCDPISGHVSLFWYQQALGQGPEFLTYFQNEAQLDKSGLPSDRFFAERPEGSVSTLKIQRTQQEDSAVYLCASSLAPPHIQYFGAGTRLSVL.

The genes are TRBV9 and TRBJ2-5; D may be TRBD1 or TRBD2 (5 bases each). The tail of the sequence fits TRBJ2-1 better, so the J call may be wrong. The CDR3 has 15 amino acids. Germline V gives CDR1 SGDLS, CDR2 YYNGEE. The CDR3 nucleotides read TGTGCCAGCAGCCCCGGGACGGGGTTCCGCAATGAGCAGTTCTTC. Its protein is CASSPGTGFRNEQFF.

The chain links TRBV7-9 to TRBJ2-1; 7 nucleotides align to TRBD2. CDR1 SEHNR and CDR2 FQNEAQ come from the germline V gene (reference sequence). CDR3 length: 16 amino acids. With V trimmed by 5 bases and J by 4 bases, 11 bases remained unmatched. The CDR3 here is CASSELTGGLYNEQFF. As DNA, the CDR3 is TGTGCCAGCAGCGAGCTCACCGGGGGGTTGTACAATGAGCAGTTCTTC.

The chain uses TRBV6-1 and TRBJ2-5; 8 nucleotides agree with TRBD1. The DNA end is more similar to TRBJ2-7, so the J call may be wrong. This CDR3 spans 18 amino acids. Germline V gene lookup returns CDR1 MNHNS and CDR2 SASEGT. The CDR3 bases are TGTGCCAGCCTACACCGGGACAGGAGGATCAGGAGACACTACGAGCAGTACTTC. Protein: CASLHRDRRIRRHYEQYF.